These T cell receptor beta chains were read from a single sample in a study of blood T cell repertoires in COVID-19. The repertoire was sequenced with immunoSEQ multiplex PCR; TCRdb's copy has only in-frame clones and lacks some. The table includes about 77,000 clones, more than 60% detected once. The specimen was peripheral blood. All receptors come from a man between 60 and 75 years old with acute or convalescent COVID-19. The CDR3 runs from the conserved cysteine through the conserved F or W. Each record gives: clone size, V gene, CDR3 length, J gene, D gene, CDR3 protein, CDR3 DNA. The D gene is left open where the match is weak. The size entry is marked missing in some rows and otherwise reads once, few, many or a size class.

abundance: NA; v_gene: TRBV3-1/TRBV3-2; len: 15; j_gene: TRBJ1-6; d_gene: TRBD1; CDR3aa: CASSEEDRRHSPLHF; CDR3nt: TGTGCCAGCAGCGAGGAGGACAGGCGGCATTCACCCCTCCACTTT
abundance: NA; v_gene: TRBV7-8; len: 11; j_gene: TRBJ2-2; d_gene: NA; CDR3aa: CASSFNGELFF; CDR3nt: TGTGCCAGCAGCTTTAACGGGGAGCTGTTTTTT
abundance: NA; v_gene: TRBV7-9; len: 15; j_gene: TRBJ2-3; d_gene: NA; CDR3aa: CASLPRTGPGDTQYF; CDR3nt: TGTGCCAGCTTACCTCGGACTGGTCCCGGGGATACGCAGTATTTT
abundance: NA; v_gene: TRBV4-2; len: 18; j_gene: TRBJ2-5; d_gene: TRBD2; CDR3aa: CASSRGTSGGNSQETQYF; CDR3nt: TGTGCCAGCAGCCGGGGGACTAGCGGGGGGAACAGCCAAGAGACCCAGTACTTC
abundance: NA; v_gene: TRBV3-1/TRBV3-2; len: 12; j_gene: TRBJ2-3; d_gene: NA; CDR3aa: CASSQQGPAQYF; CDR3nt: TGTGCCAGCAGCCAGCAGGGTCCTGCGCAGTATTTT
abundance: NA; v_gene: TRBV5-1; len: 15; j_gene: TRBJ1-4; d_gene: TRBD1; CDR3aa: CASSSSGTGGEKLFF; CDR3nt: TGCGCCAGCAGCTCCTCCGGGACAGGGGGCGAAAAACTGTTTTTT
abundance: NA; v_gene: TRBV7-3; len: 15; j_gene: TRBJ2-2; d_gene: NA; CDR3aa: CASSLRGRNTGELFF; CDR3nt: TGTGCCAGCAGTCTCCGAGGGCGGAACACCGGGGAGCTGTTTTTT
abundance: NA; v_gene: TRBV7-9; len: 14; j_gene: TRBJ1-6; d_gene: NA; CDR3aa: CASSSEFLDSPLHF; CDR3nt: TGTGCCAGCAGCTCAGAATTTTTGGATTCACCCCTCCACTTT
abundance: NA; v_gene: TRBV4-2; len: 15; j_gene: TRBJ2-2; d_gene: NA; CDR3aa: CASSQETGVAGELFF; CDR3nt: TGTGCCAGCAGCCAAGAGACAGGCGTGGCCGGGGAGCTGTTTTTT
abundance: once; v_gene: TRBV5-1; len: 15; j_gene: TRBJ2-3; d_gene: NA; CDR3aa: CASRWSVASTDTQYF; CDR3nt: TGCGCCAGCAGGTGGTCAGTGGCAAGCACAGATACGCAGTATTTT
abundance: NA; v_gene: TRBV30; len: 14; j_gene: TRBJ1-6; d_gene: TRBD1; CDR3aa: CAWNAGTVNSPLHF; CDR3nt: TGTGCCTGGAACGCCGGGACAGTCAATTCACCCCTCCACTTT
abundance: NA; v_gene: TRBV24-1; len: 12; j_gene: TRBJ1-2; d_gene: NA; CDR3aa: CATYSGGYGYTF; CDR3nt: TGTGCCACTTACTCCGGAGGCTATGGCTACACCTTC